Below, one TCR beta chain is given with its context. Its antigen remains unknown. In the same sample, other DNA sequences code for this CDR3. These data come from a study of cytomegalovirus exposure and HLA in healthy donors. PCR involved 60 Vbeta and 13 Jbeta primers. This table comes from immunoSEQ multiplex PCR, and its TCRdb copy is limited to in-frame clones, with some not included. The sample has 85,000 to 130,000 clones; roughly 79% are singletons. Regarding the study as a whole: In presence/absence analyses, roughly uniform sequencing depth across donors was assumed. A cluster of highly shared sequence variants was likely a sequencing artifact.

Germline V CDR1 and CDR2: SGHAT, FQNNGV. This CDR3 is 14 amino acids long. V was cut by 1 base and J by 5 bases, with 11 bases left in between. Sequenced material: PBMCs. V gene TRBV11-2 combines with J gene TRBJ2-5; tentative D call: TRBD2 (7 bases). This clonotype was sampled from a man in his fifties or sixties in good health and CMV-seropositive. The CDR3 DNA sequence: TGTGCCAGCAGCTTAGGCGGGGGCGGCGAGACCCAGTACTTC. Translating it yields CASSLGGGGETQYF.